The present T cell receptor (beta chain) was sequenced within a study of T cell responses to AZD1222 COVID-19 vaccine (dated by TCRdb to 2020 to 2023). Regarding the research as a whole: TCR sequencing covered 233 trial participants: 207 given two doses of AZD1222 and around 25 given two doses of MenACWY control vaccine. Trial participants were enrolled by age into 18-55, 56-69 and 70-plus year subgroups, with around 150, 28 and 57 TCR-sequenced participants respectively.

The CDR3 regions of human TCRbeta chains were analyzed by immunosequencing. Processing in the source paper ran as follows. Repertoire TCRs were checked for matches against a reference library of SARS-CoV-2-specific TCRs that had been generated using the MIRA antigen-specificity platform. Breadth meant the fraction of unique TCRs that were SARS-CoV-2-associated, whereas depth meant the fraction of total T cells that were SARS-CoV-2-associated. Each spike-specific TCR was assigned to its reactive spike region and to a CD4 or CD8 class using the MIRA data. Log10-transformed breadth and depth values were compared by one-way ANOVA with Sidak's multiple comparisons tests. Held by TCRdb, this immuneACCESS table contains in-frame sequences only and omits some clones. Under half of the omission traces to an unresolved V gene where checked; the cause of the rest is unknown. That table furnishes V, J and clone size, whereas the DNA furnished D and trimming. The sample profile shows 200,000 to 250,000 clones; roughly 91% of them were found once. The ten top clones hold 1% of the sample.

The germline V gene (reference sequence) supplies CDR1 SEHNR and CDR2 FQNEAQ. Clipping removes 5 bases from V and 4 bases from J, with 6 as the unmatched junction base count. The CDR3 runs 14 residues from the cysteine to the phenylalanine. The sequence is cut down to CDR3 DNA, 42 bases in frame from base 1. On this clone itself: Its antigen is not yet known. Base quality data are lacking; no much larger clone is found one base away.

Overall study results and their limits: Reportedly, close to half of the unique spike-specific TCRs recognized epitopes lying outside the regions that are mutated in the B.1.351 and B.1.1.7 variants. Because no day 14 peak-response samples were available, repertoires were characterized only after the peak T cell response. Participants were mostly white British and included more females than males, and it was suggested by the authors that clonal diversity may have been underestimated. After two AZD1222 doses, spike-specific TCR breadth and depth were significantly higher than at day 0 and than in MenACWY recipients. The 56-69-year group was small, and its depth increase did not reach significance, likely because of low power. The vaccine-associated CD4 TCRs covered the entire spike protein, and the dominant responses fell in regions 160-218 and 743-854. Conclusions about previously exposed vaccinees were limited because only six AZD1222 recipients were SARS-CoV-2 seropositive at baseline.

The label giving this sample's time point can be read as: baseline before first vaccination. The treatment or condition tag for this specimen amounts to: meningococcal conjugate vaccine given as trial control. Samples from vaccinated people were obtained from the UK trials COV001 and COV002, which included a single-blind randomized controlled phase 2/3 trial of AZD1222 (ChAdOx1 nCoV-19) in healthy adults. For TCRbeta chain sequencing, PBMC samples from trial participants were taken at day 0 and at day 28 after the second dose. The source was peripheral blood, collected on day 0 of MenACWY control vaccination. The source of this sequence is an adult in good health. The chain joins TRBV7-9 to TRBJ1-1, and 8 junction bases match TRBD1. The nucleotide sequence reads as follows: TGTGCCAGCAGCGAACAGGGGGATCCCACTGAAGCTTTCTTT. Translated, it gives CASSEQGDPTEAFF.